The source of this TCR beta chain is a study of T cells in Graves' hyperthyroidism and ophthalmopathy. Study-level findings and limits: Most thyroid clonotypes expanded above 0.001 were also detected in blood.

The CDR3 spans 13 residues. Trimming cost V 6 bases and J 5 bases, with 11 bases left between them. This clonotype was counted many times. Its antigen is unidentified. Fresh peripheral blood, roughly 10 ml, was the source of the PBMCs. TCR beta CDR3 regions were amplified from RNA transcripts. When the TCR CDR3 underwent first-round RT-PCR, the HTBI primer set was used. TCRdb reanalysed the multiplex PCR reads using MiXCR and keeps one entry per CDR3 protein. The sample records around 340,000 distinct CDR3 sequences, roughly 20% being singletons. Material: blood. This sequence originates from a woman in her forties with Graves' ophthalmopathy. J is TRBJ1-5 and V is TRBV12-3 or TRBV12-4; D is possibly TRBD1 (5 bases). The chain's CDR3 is CASSRGGYQPQHF. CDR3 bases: TGTGCCAGCAGCCGCGGGGGATATCAGCCCCAGCATTTT.